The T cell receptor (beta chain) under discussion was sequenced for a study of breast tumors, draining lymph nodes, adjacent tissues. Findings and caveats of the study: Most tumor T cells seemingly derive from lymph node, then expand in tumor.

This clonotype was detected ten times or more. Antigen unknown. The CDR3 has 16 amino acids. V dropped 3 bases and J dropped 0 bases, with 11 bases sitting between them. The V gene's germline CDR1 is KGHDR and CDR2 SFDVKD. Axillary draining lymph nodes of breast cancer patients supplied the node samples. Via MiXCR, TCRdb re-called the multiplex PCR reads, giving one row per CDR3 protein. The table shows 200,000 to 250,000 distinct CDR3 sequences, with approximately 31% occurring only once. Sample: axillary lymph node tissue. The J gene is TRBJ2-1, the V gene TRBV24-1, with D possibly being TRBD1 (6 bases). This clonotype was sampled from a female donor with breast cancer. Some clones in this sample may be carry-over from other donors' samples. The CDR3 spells CATSDPTGSSYNEQFF. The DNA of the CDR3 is TGTGCCACCAGTGATCCCACAGGGAGCTCCTACAATGAGCAGTTCTTC.